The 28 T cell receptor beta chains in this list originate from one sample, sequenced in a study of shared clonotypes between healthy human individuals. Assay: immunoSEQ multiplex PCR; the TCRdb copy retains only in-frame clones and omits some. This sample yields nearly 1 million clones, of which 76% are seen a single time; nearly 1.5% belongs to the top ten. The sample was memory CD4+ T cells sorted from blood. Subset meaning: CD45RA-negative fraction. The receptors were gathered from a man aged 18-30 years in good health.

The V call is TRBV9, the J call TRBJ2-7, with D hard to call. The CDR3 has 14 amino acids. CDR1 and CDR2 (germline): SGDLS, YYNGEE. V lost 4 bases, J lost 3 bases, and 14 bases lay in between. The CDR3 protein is CASSTRGSSYEQYF. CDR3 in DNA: TGTGCCAGCAGCACAAGAGGCTCTAGCTACGAGCAGTACTTC.

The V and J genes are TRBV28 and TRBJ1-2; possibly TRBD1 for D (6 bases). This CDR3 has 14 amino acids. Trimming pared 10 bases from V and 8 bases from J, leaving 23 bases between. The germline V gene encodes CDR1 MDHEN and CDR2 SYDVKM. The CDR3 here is CAIDDSRGWKGYTF. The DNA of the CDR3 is TGTGCCATCGACGATTCCAGGGGTTGGAAAGGCTACACCTTC.

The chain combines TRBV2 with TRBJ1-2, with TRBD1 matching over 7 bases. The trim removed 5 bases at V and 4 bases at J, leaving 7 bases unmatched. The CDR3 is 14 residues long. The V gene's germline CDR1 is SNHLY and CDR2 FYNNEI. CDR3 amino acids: CASSPDRATYGYTF. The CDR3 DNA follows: TGTGCCAGCAGTCCCGACAGGGCGACCTATGGCTACACCTTC.

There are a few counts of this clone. DNA of the CDR3: TGTGCCTGGAACGGGCAGGGAGGTGAAAAACTGTTTTTT. This gives the protein CAWNGQGGEKLFF. The gene calls are TRBV30 and TRBJ1-4, with D possibly TRBD1 on 5 matching bases. The CDR3 length is 13 residues. V lost 4 bases and J lost 7, with 13 bases in between. Per the germline V gene, CDR1 is GTSNPN and CDR2 is SVGIG (reference sequence).

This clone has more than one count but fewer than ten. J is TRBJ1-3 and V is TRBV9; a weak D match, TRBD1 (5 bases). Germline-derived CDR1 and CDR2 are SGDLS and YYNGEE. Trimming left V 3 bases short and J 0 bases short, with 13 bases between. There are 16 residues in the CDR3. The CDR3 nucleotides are TGTGCCAGCAGCGGGACACGCGGGGTCTCTGGAAACACCATATATTTT. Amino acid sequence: CASSGTRGVSGNTIYF.

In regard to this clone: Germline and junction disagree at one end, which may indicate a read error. Here the CDR3 reads CASSAPGQGSHEQYF. The DNA for the CDR3 is TGTGCCAGCTCAGCACCGGGACAGGGCTCCCACGAGCAGTACTTC. The V call is TRBV18, the J call TRBJ2-7; 9 bases fit TRBD1. CDR1 is KGHSH, CDR2 LQKENI, per germline. The CDR3 is 15 residues long.

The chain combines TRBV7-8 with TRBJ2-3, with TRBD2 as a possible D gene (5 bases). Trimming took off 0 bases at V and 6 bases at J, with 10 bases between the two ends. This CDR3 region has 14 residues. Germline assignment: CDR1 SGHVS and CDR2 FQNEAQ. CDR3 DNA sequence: TGTGCCAGCAGCTTAGCTGGTGGCGGGGATACGCAGTATTTT. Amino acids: CASSLAGGGDTQYF.

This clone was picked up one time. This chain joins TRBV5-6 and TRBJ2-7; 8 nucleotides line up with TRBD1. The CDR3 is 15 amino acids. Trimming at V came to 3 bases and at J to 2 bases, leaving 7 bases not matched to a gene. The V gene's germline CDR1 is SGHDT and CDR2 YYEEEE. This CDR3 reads CASSWGRTGTYEQYF. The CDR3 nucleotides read TGTGCCAGCAGCTGGGGGAGGACAGGGACCTACGAGCAGTACTTC.

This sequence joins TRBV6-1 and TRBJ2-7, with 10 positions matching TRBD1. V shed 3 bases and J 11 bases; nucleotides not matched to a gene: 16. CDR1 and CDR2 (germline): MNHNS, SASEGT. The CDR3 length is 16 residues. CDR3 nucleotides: TGTGCCAGCAGTGAGTTACGACAGGGGGCCCTACGAATGGAGTACTTC. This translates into CASSELRQGALRMEYF.

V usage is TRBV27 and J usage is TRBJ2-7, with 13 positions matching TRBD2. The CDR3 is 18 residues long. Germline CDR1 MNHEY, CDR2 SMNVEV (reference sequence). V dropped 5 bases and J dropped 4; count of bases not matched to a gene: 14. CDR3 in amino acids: CASSPQSIRLAGGYEQYF. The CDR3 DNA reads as TGTGCCAGCAGTCCCCAATCTATCCGACTAGCGGGGGGTTACGAGCAGTACTTC.

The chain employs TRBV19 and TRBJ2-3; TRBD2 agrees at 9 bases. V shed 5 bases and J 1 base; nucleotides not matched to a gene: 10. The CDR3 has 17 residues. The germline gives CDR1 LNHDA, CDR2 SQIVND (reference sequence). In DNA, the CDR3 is TGTGCCAGTAGTCCCCCTTTAGGCGGGAGGGGCACAGATACGCAGTATTTT. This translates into CASSPPLGGRGTDTQYF.

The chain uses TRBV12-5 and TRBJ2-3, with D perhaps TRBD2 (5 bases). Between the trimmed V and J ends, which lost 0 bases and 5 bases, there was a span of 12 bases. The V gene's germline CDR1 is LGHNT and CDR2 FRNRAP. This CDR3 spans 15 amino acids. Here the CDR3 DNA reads TGTGCTAGTGGTTTGGTAAGGGAGAACAGAGATACGCAGTATTTT. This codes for CASGLVRENRDTQYF.

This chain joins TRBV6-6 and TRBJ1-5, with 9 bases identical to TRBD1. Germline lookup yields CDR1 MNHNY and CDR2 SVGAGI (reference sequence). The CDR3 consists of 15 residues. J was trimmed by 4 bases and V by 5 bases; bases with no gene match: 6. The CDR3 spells CASSETGQGNQPQHF. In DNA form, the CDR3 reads TGTGCCAGCAGTGAGACGGGACAGGGTAATCAGCCCCAGCATTTT.

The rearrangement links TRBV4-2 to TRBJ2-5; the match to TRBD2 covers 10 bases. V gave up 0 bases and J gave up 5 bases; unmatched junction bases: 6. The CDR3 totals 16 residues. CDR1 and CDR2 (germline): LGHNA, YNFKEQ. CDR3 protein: CASSQESLAGMETQYF. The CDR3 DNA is TGTGCCAGCAGCCAAGAATCACTAGCGGGGATGGAGACCCAGTACTTC.

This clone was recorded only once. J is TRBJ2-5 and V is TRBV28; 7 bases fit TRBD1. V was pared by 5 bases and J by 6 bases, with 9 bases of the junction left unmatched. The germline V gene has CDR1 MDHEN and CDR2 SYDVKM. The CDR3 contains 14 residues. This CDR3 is CASSLGQALKTQYF. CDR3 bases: TGTGCCAGCAGTCTAGGACAGGCCCTGAAGACCCAGTACTTC.

The CDR3 DNA sequence: TGTGCCAGCAGCAACGAGGGTTCCCGATCCGAGCAGTACTTC. Translated: CASSNEGSRSEQYF. V gene TRBV5-4 combines with J gene TRBJ2-7; D is perhaps TRBD2 (5 bases). V dropped 4 bases and J dropped 6 bases, with 17 bases sitting between them. This CDR3 contains 14 residues. The V gene's germline CDR1 is SGHNT and CDR2 YYREEE (reference sequence).

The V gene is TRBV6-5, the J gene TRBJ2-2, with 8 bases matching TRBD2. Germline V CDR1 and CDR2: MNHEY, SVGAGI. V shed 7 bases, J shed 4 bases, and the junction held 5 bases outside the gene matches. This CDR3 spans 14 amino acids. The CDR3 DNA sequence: TGTGCCAGCAACGCGGGAGGTGTCACCGGGGAGCTGTTTTTT. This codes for CASNAGGVTGELFF.

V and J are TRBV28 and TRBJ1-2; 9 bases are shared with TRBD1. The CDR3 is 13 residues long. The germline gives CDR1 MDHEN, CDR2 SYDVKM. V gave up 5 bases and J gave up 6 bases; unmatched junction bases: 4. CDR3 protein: CASSGGQGHGYTF. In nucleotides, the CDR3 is TGTGCCAGCAGTGGGGGACAGGGCCATGGCTACACCTTC.

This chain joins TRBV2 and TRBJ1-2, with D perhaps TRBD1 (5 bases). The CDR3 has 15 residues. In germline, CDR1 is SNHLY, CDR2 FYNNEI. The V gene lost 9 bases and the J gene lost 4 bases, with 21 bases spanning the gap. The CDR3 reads CASIREERPLYGYTF. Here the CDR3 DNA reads TGTGCCAGTATCAGGGAGGAGCGCCCTCTCTATGGCTACACCTTC.

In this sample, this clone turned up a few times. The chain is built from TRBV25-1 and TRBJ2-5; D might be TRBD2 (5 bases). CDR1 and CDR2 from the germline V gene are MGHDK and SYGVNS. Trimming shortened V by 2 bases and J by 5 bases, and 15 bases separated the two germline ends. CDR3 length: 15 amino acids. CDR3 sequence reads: CASSEPIGVGETQYF. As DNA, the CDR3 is TGTGCCAGCAGTGAACCGATCGGGGTCGGGGAGACCCAGTACTTC.

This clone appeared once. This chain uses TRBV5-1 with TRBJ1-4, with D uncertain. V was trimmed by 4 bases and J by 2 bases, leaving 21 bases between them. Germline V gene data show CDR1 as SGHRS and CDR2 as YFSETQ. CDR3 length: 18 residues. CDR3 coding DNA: TGCGCCAGCAGCCCGGAAGGGTTGGGGAGAGGTACTAATGAAAAACTGTTTTTT. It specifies CASSPEGLGRGTNEKLFF.

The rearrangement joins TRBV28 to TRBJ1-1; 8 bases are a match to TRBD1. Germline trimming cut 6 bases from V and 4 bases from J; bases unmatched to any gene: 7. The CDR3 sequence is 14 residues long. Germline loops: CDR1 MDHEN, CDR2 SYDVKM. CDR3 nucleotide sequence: TGTGCCAGCAGCTCGGGACAGGCCGTCACTGAAGCTTTCTTT. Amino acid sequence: CASSSGQAVTEAFF.

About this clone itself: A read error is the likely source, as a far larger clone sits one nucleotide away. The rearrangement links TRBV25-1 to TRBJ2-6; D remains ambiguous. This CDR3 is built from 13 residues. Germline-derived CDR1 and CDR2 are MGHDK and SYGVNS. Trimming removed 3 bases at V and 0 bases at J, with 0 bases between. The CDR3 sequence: CASSDSGANVLTF. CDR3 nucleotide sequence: TGTGCCAGCAGTGACTCTGGGGCCAACGTCCTGACTTTC.

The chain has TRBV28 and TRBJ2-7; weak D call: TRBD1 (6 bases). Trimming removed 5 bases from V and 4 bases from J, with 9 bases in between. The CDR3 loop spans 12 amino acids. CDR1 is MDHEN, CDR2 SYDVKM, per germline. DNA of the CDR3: TGTGCCAGCAGTACAGGGTTTTACGAGCAGTACTTC. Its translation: CASSTGFYEQYF.

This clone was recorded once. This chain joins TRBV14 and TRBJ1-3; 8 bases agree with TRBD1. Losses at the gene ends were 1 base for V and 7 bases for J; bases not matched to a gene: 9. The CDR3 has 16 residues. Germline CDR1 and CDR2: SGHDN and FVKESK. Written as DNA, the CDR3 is TGTGCCAGCAGCCAAGTCTCCGGACAGGGCATGAACACCATATATTTT. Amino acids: CASSQVSGQGMNTIYF.

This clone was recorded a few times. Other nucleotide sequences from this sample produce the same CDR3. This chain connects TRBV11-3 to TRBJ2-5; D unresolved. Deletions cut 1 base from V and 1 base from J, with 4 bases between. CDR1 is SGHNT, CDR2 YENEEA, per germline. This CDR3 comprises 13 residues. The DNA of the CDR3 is TGTGCCAGCAGCTTAGGGGTCCAAGAGACCCAGTACTTC. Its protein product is CASSLGVQETQYF. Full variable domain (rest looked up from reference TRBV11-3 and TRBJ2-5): EAGVVQSPRYKIIEKKQPVAFWCNPISGHNTLYWYLQNLGQGPELLIRYENEEAVDDSQLPKDRFSAERLKGVDSTLKIQPAELGDSAVYLCASSLGVQETQYFGPGTRLLVL.

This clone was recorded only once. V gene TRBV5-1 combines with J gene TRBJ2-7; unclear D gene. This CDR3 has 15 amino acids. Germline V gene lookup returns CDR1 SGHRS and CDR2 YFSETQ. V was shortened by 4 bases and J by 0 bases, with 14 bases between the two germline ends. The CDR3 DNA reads TGCGCCAGCAGCGTCGACATCGGAAGCTCCTACGAGCAGTACTTC. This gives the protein CASSVDIGSSYEQYF.

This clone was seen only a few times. As DNA, the CDR3 is TGCGCCAGCAGCCTTGCCACCCCAGGCTACAATGAGCAGTTCTTC. As protein: CASSLATPGYNEQFF. This rearrangement joins TRBV5-1 to TRBJ2-1, with D unclear. This CDR3 contains 15 residues. The germline V gene has CDR1 SGHRS and CDR2 YFSETQ. Trimming took off 4 bases at V and 3 bases at J, with 14 bases between the two ends.